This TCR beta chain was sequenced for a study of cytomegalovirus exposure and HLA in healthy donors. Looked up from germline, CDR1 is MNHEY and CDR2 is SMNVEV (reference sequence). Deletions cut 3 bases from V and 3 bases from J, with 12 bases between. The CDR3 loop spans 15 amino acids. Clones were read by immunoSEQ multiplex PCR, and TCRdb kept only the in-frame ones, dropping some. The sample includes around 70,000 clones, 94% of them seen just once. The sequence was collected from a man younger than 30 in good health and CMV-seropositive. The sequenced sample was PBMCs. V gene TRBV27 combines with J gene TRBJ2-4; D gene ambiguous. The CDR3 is CASSFGWASKNIQYF. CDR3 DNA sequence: TGTGCCAGCAGTTTTGGCTGGGCAAGCAAAAACATTCAGTACTTC.